The subject of this entry is one T cell receptor (beta chain). The antigen is not known. Noted time point: persistent/refractory GD, antithyroid drugs over 5 years with positive TRAb. With RNA extracted from PBMCs as input, the TCR library was made. The patients were drawn from one endocrinology department in Xi'an, China. The data belong to a study of regulatory T cells in long-lasting Graves disease. Study-wide results and caveats: Clonotypes that were public and shared totalled about 2,500 in persistent patients versus approximately 970 in new patients. TRBV28, TRBJ1-2 and TRBJ2-5 emerged as the favored segments in persistent disease.

Germline V CDR1 and CDR2: MGHDK, SYGVNS. The V gene lost 6 bases and the J gene lost 5 bases, with 7 bases spanning the gap. The CDR3 spans 12 residues. With iRepertoire HTBI primers and Arm-PCR of CDR3 regions, TCR beta libraries were built. TCRdb re-called the multiplex PCR reads through MiXCR, storing one row per CDR3 protein. The data hold some 370,000 distinct CDR3 sequences, with roughly 24% observed a single time. The receptor's source is a middle-aged woman with Graves disease. Sample: peripheral blood mononuclear cells (PBMCs), taken when the disease was refractory, from a patient treated with antithyroid drugs. This sequence joins TRBV25-1 and TRBJ2-2; a possible D gene is TRBD2 (5 bases). CDR3 in DNA: TGTGCCAGCAGCGACTATACCGGGGAGCTGTTTTTT. This translates into CASSDYTGELFF.